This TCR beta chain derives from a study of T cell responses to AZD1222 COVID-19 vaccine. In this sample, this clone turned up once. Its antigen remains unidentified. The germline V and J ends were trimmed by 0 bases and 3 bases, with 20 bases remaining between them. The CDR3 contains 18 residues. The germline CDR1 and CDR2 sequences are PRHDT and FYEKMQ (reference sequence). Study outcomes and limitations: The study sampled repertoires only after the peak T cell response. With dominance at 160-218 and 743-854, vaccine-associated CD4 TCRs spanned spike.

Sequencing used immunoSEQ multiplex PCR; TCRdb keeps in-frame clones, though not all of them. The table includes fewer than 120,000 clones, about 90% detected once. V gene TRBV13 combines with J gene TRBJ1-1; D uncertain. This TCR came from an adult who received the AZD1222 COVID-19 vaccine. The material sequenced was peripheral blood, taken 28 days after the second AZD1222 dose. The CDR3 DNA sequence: TGTGCCAGCAGCTTAGGCCTAAATATAGGGTTGAGGGACACTGAAGCTTTCTTT. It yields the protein CASSLGLNIGLRDTEAFF. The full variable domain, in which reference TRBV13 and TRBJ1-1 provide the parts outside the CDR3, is AAGVIQSPRHLIKEKRETATLKCYPIPRHDTVYWYQQGPGQDPQFLISFYEKMQSDKGSIPDRFSAQQFSDYHSELNMSSLELGDSALYFCASSLGLNIGLRDTEAFFGQGTRLTVV.